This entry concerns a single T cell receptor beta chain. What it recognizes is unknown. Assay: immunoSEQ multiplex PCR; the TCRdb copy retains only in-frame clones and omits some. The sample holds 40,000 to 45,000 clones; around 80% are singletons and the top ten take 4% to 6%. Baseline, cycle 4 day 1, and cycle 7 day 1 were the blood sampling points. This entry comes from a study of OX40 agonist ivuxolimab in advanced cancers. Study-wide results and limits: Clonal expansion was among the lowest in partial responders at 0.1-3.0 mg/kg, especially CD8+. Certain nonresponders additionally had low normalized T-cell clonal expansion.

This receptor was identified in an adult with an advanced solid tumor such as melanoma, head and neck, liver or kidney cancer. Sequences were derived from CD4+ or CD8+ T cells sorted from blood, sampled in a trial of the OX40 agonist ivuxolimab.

The CDR3 DNA reads as TGTGCCAGCACCGGGGCAGACGGCTACGAGCAGTACTTC. Its translation: CASTGADGYEQYF. This chain uses TRBV2 with TRBJ2-7; D might be TRBD1 or TRBD2, each matching 5 bases. CDR3 length: 13 amino acids. Looked up from germline, CDR1 is SNHLY and CDR2 is FYNNEI. V lost 7 bases to trimming and J lost 3 bases, with 13 bases between them. Full variable domain (rest looked up from reference TRBV2 and TRBJ2-7): EPEVTQTPSHQVTQMGQEVILRCVPISNHLYFYWYRQILGQKVEFLVSFYNNEISEKSEIFDDQFSVERPDGSNFTLKIRSTKLEDSAMYFCASTGADGYEQYFGPGTRLTVT.